The 23 T cell receptor beta chains below come from one sample, sequenced in a study of lymphopenia after photon versus proton radiotherapy. TCRdb keeps only in-frame clones here, not all; method: immunoSEQ multiplex PCR. This table holds around 150,000 clones, more than 85% found once. The sequencing here drew on peripheral blood, taken from a patient treated with photon-based radiotherapy. The receptors shown here come from a man aged 45-60 years with gastric cancer.

The rearrangement links TRBV6-1 to TRBJ1-1, with D perhaps TRBD1 (5 bases). V lost 6 bases and J lost 6, with 17 bases in between. CDR3 length: 14 residues. The V gene's germline CDR1 is MNHNS and CDR2 SASEGT. The CDR3 loop reads CASRGGGRMSEAFF. CDR3 in DNA: TGTGCCAGCAGGGGCGGGGGAAGAATGTCTGAAGCTTTCTTT.

The chain carries TRBV19 and TRBJ2-2, with D hard to call. Germline CDR1 is LNHDA and CDR2 is SQIVND (reference sequence). The V end was cut by 4 bases, the J end by 0 bases, with 12 bases between. This CDR3 spans 16 amino acids. The CDR3 region is CASSRSLESNTGELFF. CDR3 in DNA: TGTGCCAGTAGTAGATCCTTAGAATCGAACACCGGGGAGCTGTTTTTT.

The chain links TRBV9 to TRBJ2-1; TRBD2 matches at 12 bases. The CDR3 sequence is 16 residues long. CDR1 SGDLS and CDR2 YYNGEE come from the germline V gene. With 1 base clipped from V and 6 bases from J, the junction kept 5 bases outside the gene matches. For the CDR3, the DNA is TGTGCCAGCAGCGTATCGACTAGCGGGAGTTCCAATGAGCAGTTCTTC. Translation gives CASSVSTSGSSNEQFF.

J is TRBJ2-7 and V is TRBV5-1, with TRBD1 matching over 9 bases. CDR1 is SGHRS, CDR2 YFSETQ, per germline. The V segment lost 0 bases and the J segment 5 bases; nucleotides outside the gene matches: 3. This CDR3 spans 14 amino acids. The CDR3 region has the DNA TGCGCCAGCAGCTTGGTACAGGGGGCCGACGAGCAGTACTTC. It is translated as CASSLVQGADEQYF.

As for this clone: A much more abundant neighbour one base away suggests this may be a read error. Other DNA sequences of this sample code for an identical CDR3. The CDR3 loop is CASRTGNTEAFF. In nucleotides, the CDR3 is TGTGCCAGCAGAACAGGGAACACTGAAGCTTTCTTT. V is TRBV6-5 and J is TRBJ1-1; D is perhaps TRBD1 (5 bases). The length of the CDR3 is 12 residues. The V end lost 6 bases, the J end lost 1 base, and 6 bases lay between the germline ends. Germline V gene lookup returns CDR1 MNHEY and CDR2 SVGAGI.

The genes are TRBV4-3 and TRBJ2-5; the match to TRBD1 covers 8 bases. This CDR3 region has 16 residues. After removal of 0 bases from V and 1 base from J, the junction contained 4 bases not matched to a gene. Germline CDR1 and CDR2: LGHNA and YSLEER. CDR3 sequence (DNA): TGCGCCAGCAGCCAAGATGGGACAGGACCCCAAGAGACCCAGTACTTC. Translated, it gives CASSQDGTGPQETQYF.

The chain uses TRBV6-5 and TRBJ1-1; D might be TRBD1 (6 bases). Germline V gene lookup returns CDR1 MNHEY and CDR2 SVGAGI. The V and J ends lost 2 bases and 3 bases respectively, with 7 bases between them. This CDR3 contains 13 residues. The CDR3 here is CASSYRGDTEAFF. As DNA, the CDR3 is TGTGCCAGCAGTTACAGGGGGGACACTGAAGCTTTCTTT.

The chain has TRBV11-2 and TRBJ2-5; 13 bases fit TRBD2. Germline V lookup: CDR1 SGHAT, CDR2 FQNNGV. The J segment lost 5 bases and the V segment lost 4 bases, leaving 4 bases of the junction unmatched. The CDR3 length is 15 residues. CDR3 nucleotide sequence: TGTGCCAGCAGCTCCCGACTAGCGGGAGGCGAGACCCAGTACTTC. This translates into CASSSRLAGGETQYF.

The rearrangement uses TRBV6-6 and TRBJ2-3; weak D call: TRBD2 (6 bases). Germline assignment: CDR1 MNHNY and CDR2 SVGAGI (reference sequence). The CDR3 is 13 amino acids. V shed 7 bases and J shed 0 bases, with 8 bases lying between them. Here the CDR3 DNA reads TGTGCCAGCAAAGCGGGTAGCACAGATACGCAGTATTTT. Translated: CASKAGSTDTQYF.

The chain joins TRBV7-2 to TRBJ2-7; 8 nucleotides align to TRBD2. Trimming cost V 2 bases and J 0 bases; bases outside gene matches: 0. This CDR3 comprises 14 residues. CDR1 and CDR2 from the germline V gene are SGHTA and FQGNSA. CDR3 loop: CASSLSGGSYEQYF. CDR3 nucleotides: TGTGCCAGCAGCTTAAGCGGGGGCTCCTACGAGCAGTACTTC.

This chain uses TRBV4-1 with TRBJ2-5; 7 nucleotides match TRBD1. Per the germline V gene, CDR1 is MGHRA and CDR2 is YSYEKL. The CDR3 length is 16 residues. The V and J ends lost 3 bases and 1 base, in that order; junction bases with no gene match: 8. In DNA, the CDR3 is TGCGCCAGCAGCCACTTCCCCGGGACAGTCCAAGAGACCCAGTACTTC. Protein product: CASSHFPGTVQETQYF.

The genes are TRBV5-1 and TRBJ2-7; 8 nucleotides agree with TRBD2. Germline CDR1 SGHRS, CDR2 YFSETQ. The CDR3 runs to 15 residues. Trimming cost V 3 bases and J 3 bases; bases outside gene matches: 8. The CDR3 loop is CASSSSSGFGYEQYF. The DNA of the CDR3 is TGCGCCAGCAGCTCCTCTAGCGGGTTTGGCTACGAGCAGTACTTC.

V gene TRBV7-2 combines with J gene TRBJ2-7, with D perhaps TRBD1 (5 bases). The CDR3 length is 12 residues. V was pared by 1 base and J by 8 bases, with 9 bases between. Germline V lookup: CDR1 SGHTA, CDR2 FQGNSA. The CDR3 nucleotides read TGTGCCAGCAGCTTAGAAGGGGCAAAGCAGTACTTC. It yields the protein CASSLEGAKQYF. Together with reference TRBV7-2 and TRBJ2-7, the CDR3 gives the full variable domain: GAGVSQSPSNKVTEKGKDVELRCDPISGHTALYWYRQSLGQGLEFLIYFQGNSAPDKSGLPSDRFSAERTGGSVSTLTIQRTQQEDSAVYLCASSLEGAKQYFGPGTRLTVT.

This sequence joins TRBV12-5 and TRBJ2-1; TRBD1 might be the D (6 bases). In germline, CDR1 is LGHNT, CDR2 FRNRAP. This CDR3 has 13 amino acids. V was cut by 4 bases and J by 7 bases, with 11 bases left in between. CDR3 protein: CASGSTGTNEQFF. The CDR3 DNA sequence: TGTGCTAGTGGTTCGACAGGTACAAATGAGCAGTTCTTC.

V gene TRBV18 combines with J gene TRBJ2-6, with 7 bases matching TRBD1. CDR3 length equals 17 residues. The J segment lost 0 bases and the V segment lost 2 bases, leaving 4 bases of the junction unmatched. CDR1 KGHSH and CDR2 LQKENI come from the germline V gene. The CDR3 DNA sequence: TGTGCCAGCTCACCAAGGGGGACAGTCTCTGGGGCCAACGTCCTGACTTTC. Its translation is CASSPRGTVSGANVLTF.

The chain has TRBV28 and TRBJ2-7, with 8 bases aligning to TRBD2. The CDR3 is 14 residues long. The V segment lost 5 bases and the J segment 3 bases; nucleotides outside the gene matches: 6. The germline V gene encodes CDR1 MDHEN and CDR2 SYDVKM. The chain's CDR3 is CASSPPGLGYEQYF. Here the CDR3 DNA reads TGTGCCAGCAGTCCTCCGGGACTAGGCTACGAGCAGTACTTC.

This clone was recorded at least ten times. The V and J genes are TRBV5-1 and TRBJ2-3; D is undetermined. The CDR3 runs 14 residues. Germline CDR1 is SGHRS and CDR2 is YFSETQ. V gave up 0 bases and J gave up 0 bases, with 5 bases separating them. CDR3 amino acids: CASSLGLSTDTQYF. The DNA of the CDR3 is TGCGCCAGCAGCTTGGGACTCAGCACAGATACGCAGTATTTT.

The chain couples TRBV30 to TRBJ2-5; 12 bases are a match to TRBD2. V gave up 6 bases and J gave up 2 bases; unmatched junction bases: 7. This CDR3 region has 15 residues. The V gene's germline CDR1 is GTSNPN and CDR2 SVGIG (reference sequence). The CDR3 DNA is TGTGCCTGTCCCGGGACTAGCGGGCAACAAGAGACCCAGTACTTC. This gives the protein CACPGTSGQQETQYF.

This clone has at least ten counts. The rearrangement uses TRBV28 and TRBJ1-3; D not certain. This CDR3 has 15 amino acids. V was pared by 5 bases and J by 3 bases, with 14 bases between. Germline V gene data show CDR1 as MDHEN and CDR2 as SYDVKM. CDR3 in amino acids: CASSLRVGYGNTIYF. The CDR3, as DNA: TGTGCCAGCAGTCTTCGGGTGGGGTATGGAAACACCATATATTTT.

V usage is TRBV28 and J usage is TRBJ1-4; possibly TRBD1 for D (6 bases). V gave up 5 bases and J gave up 5 bases, with 15 bases separating them. The germline gives CDR1 MDHEN, CDR2 SYDVKM. This CDR3 spans 15 amino acids. Written as DNA, the CDR3 is TGTGCCAGCAGTACACCGACAGGAGAGAATGAAAAACTGTTTTTT. Protein: CASSTPTGENEKLFF.

The sample holds one count of this clone. The chain combines TRBV18 with TRBJ2-1; D possibly matches TRBD1 or TRBD2 (5 bases each). V dropped 3 bases and J dropped 2 bases, with 11 bases sitting between them. The germline V gene has CDR1 KGHSH and CDR2 LQKENI. The CDR3 totals 15 residues. The CDR3 is CASSPGTLTYNEQFF. The CDR3 DNA sequence: TGTGCCAGCTCACCCGGGACGCTGACCTACAATGAGCAGTTCTTC.

The chain combines TRBV9 with TRBJ1-2, with D perhaps matching TRBD1 (5 bases). There are 15 residues in the CDR3. Trimming took 2 bases from V and 0 from J, leaving 11 bases between them. CDR1 and CDR2 (germline): SGDLS, YYNGEE. CDR3 loop: CASSVAAGPNYGYTF. For the CDR3, the DNA is TGTGCCAGCAGCGTCGCGGCAGGGCCTAACTATGGCTACACCTTC.

In DNA form, the CDR3 reads TGCACCAGCAGCCAAGATAGCAGCGGGACATACGAGCAGTACTTC. Translated: CTSSQDSSGTYEQYF. This chain uses TRBV1 with TRBJ2-7; the D call of TRBD2 is as the table states it, not checked on the DNA. TRBV1 counts as a pseudogene. The CDR3 runs 15 residues.